The 4 T cell receptor beta chains below were found in one sample sequenced in a study of blood T cell repertoires in COVID-19. TCRdb's copy holds only in-frame clones and misses some; the assay was immunoSEQ multiplex PCR. The sample contains 150,000 to 180,000 clones, 85% to 90% of which appear only once. The sequencing input was peripheral blood. Every receptor here comes from a woman in her thirties or forties with acute or convalescent COVID-19.

The CDR3 DNA follows: TGCGCCAGCAGCTTGGACGTTACAGGGGGGTCACCCCTCCACTTT. Its translation is CASSLDVTGGSPLHF. V usage is TRBV5-1 and J usage is TRBJ1-6; 8 positions match TRBD1. This CDR3 region has 15 residues. Germline CDR1 SGHRS, CDR2 YFSETQ. The V gene end was trimmed by 0 bases and the J gene end by 10 bases; junction bases not matched to a gene: 6.

J is TRBJ2-3 and V is TRBV6-2 or TRBV6-3, with 7 positions matching TRBD2. CDR1 MNHEY and CDR2 SVGEGT come from the germline V gene. V lost 0 bases, J lost 6 bases, and 9 bases stayed unmatched. The CDR3 contains 16 residues. The CDR3 here is CASSYSSLADLDTQYF. The DNA of the CDR3 is TGTGCCAGCAGTTACTCTAGTCTAGCGGACTTGGATACGCAGTATTTT.

The chain combines TRBV3-1 (or the pseudogene TRBV3-2) with TRBJ1-1, with D possibly TRBD1 on 6 matching bases. From germline, CDR1 is LGHDT and CDR2 YNNKEL (reference sequence). This CDR3 contains 13 residues. The V and J ends lost 4 bases and 12 bases respectively, with 18 bases between them. For the CDR3, the DNA is TGTGCCAGCAGCCCTACAGGGCTGGAGTCTTCTTTCTTT. It is translated as CASSPTGLESSFF.

V gene TRBV6-4 combines with J gene TRBJ2-2, with unresolved D. The germline V and J ends were trimmed by 6 bases and 6 bases, with 11 bases remaining between them. Germline V gene sequence: CDR1 MRHNA, CDR2 SNTAGT. The CDR3 contains 13 residues. CDR3 residues: CASSTTHPGELFF. In nucleotides, the CDR3 is TGTGCCAGCAGCACGACTCACCCCGGGGAGCTGTTTTTT.